In this sample, the clone carrying this T cell receptor beta chain turned up a few times. This sample was taken from a study of blood T cell repertoires in COVID-19. Whole-study context: Sites across the United States, Italy and Spain contributed samples from acute and convalescent COVID-19.

Profiled with immunoSEQ multiplex PCR; TCRdb holds only in-frame clones, not every one. The sample lists around 260,000 clones; 84% were seen once. V was clipped by 5 bases and J by 2 bases, with 3 bases between them. The CDR3 is 12 amino acids. Germline V gene sequence: CDR1 SGHTA, CDR2 FQGTGA. The chain employs TRBV7-3 and TRBJ2-2; D unresolved. The receptor comes from a person between 65 and 79 years old with COVID-19, enrolled during active disease. The specimen sequenced was peripheral blood. The CDR3 DNA sequence: TGTGCCAGCAGCCTTAACACCGGGGAGCTGTTTTTT. The encoded protein is CASSLNTGELFF. Based on the CDR3 plus reference TRBV7-3 and TRBJ2-2, the full variable domain is GAGVSQTPSNKVTEKGKYVELRCDPISGHTALYWYRQSLGQGPEFLIYFQGTGAADDSGLPNDRFFAVRPEGSVSTLKIQRTERGDSAVYLCASSLNTGELFFGEGSRLTVL.